This T cell receptor beta chain was obtained from a study of vaccination effects on CD4 cells after COVID-19. Repertoires were generated with immunoSEQ multiplex PCR, while TCRdb's copy carries only in-frame clones and drops some. The table has around 79,000 clones, roughly 80% seen once; the top ten hold approximately 2%. Deletions cut 10 bases from V and 6 bases from J, with 18 bases between. The CDR3 has 13 residues. A remark on this clone: Its cognate antigen is unknown.

General observations from the study: Marked clonal contraction was seen late after vaccination (in both infection- and vaccine-induced clones).

Within the ViraFEST assay, antigen-specific CD4+ T cells underwent expansion with viral peptide pools prior to sequencing. Researchers isolated CD4+ T cells once around 11 days of culture had elapsed. Both day 3 and day 7 saw half the medium replaced with IL-2 medium. The gene calls are TRBV12-3 or TRBV12-4 and TRBJ1-1, with D possibly TRBD1 on 5 matching bases. The TCR was taken from a human donor who received a COVID-19 vaccine. The material sequenced was CD4+ T cells from PBMCs cultured with HCoV-229E spike peptides, taken before COVID-19 vaccination. The DNA of the CDR3 is TGTGCCACCGCGACATGGGGGACCCCTGAAGCTTTCTTT. Protein product: CATATWGTPEAFF.